This T cell receptor (beta chain) came from a study of cytomegalovirus exposure and HLA in healthy donors (dated by TCRdb to 2016 to 2017). Study-wide context: An earlier analysis of about 560 of the donors reported 250 to 300 Gb of sequence data and around 100 million unique TCR beta sequences obtained from some 170 million T cells. In a later genetic analysis, genome-wide SNP genotypes for 398 of the 666 donors were used, and that subset was treated as a discovery cohort. High-throughput TCR immunosequencing, statistical association of individual TCRs with disease status, and machine learning were combined to predict cytomegalovirus infection status. Among roughly 400 genotyped donors of the cohort, an average of around 240,000 unique TCR beta nucleotide sequences were sequenced per donor, about a sixth of them non-productive. The study profiled the T cell repertoires of about 720 subjects by immunosequencing and related them to cytomegalovirus serostatus. An early release that covered some 630 HLA-typed donors contained approximately 300 gigabases of sequencing data and 75 million to 100 million unique TCR sequences. HLA typing included class I and class II loci at four-digit resolution. Typing coverage varied by locus: about 620-630 donors for A, B, C, DRB1 and DQB1; around 560 for DQA1; more than 600 for DPA1; more than 450 for DPB1. Donor age, sex, ethnicity and CMV serostatus were compiled together with the repertoire data. Of the roughly 420 genotyped donors, more than 75% were placed in the genetic ancestry cluster associated with self-reported Caucasian donors. In the later analysis, no new phenotypic data were used to find candidate immune exposures; instead, reliance was placed on TCR beta sequences and their occurrence across donors. Every repertoire in the discovery cohort had been generated on one and the same sequencing platform. In a later analysis, previously published TCR beta repertoires from some 640 donors were re-analyzed and high-resolution HLA genotyping was added so that TCR occurrence patterns could be studied. In an earlier analysis of roughly 600 of the donors, high-throughput TCR beta sequencing was used to judge whether each TCR beta V gene segment behaved as functional or pseudogenic. In addition to the first cohort of 500 to 850 subjects, a separate validation cohort of approximately 110 different subjects was used. The study aimed to test whether signatures of past pathogen exposure could be identified by cataloging public T cell receptors. Because of strong linkage in the cohort, roughly 5 DR-DQ haplotypes were treated as single units for association and clustering. General findings and caveats noted by the study authors: At a false discovery rate of 0.05, a later analysis linked 16,951 TCR beta sequences to specific HLA alleles. The authors suggested that the approach could potentially be generalized to other disease states and immunological phenotypes. CMV serostatus was the only immune exposure information available for the cohort. According to a later analysis, parvovirus B19, influenza, CMV and Epstein-Barr virus appeared linked to several top co-occurrence clusters. A later analysis found that HLA-associated TCR beta chains were more clonally expanded and had lower generation probabilities than equally common non-associated chains. A further reported finding was that TCR beta sequences accurately predicted the HLA-A and HLA-B alleles for most subjects in the first cohort. Some IMGT-functional V segments, including TRBV6-2 and TRBV6-3, could not be distinguished by the 87-base-pair reads and were therefore excluded. In the study, around 150 TCR beta chains were listed as associated with cytomegalovirus. Broadly in line with IMGT annotations, most TCR beta V segments showed up in productive rearrangements about 87% or about 30% of the time in an earlier analysis of 587 of the donors. Most TCR sequences were seen in very few donors, while some public TCRs were found in many individuals. In both the original and validation cohorts, the classifier was reported to diagnose cytomegalovirus status with high specificity and sensitivity. In a later analysis, the rate of TCR association differed among HLA loci, with DRB1 alleles having the most associated TCRs and HLA-C alleles having the fewest. A few of the identified cytomegalovirus-associated TCR beta chains were confirmed in vitro to be specific for cytomegalovirus antigens. Because counts were too low, roughly 17 rarely observed V segments, including chromosome 9 orphons, were left out of the earlier analysis of approximately 500 of the donors. Linkage disequilibrium might explain the correlated functional status among segregating V segments, but an unknown experimental factor could not be excluded. Assigning TCR associations to individual alleles was difficult when HLA alleles, especially DR and DQ, strongly co-occurred. The sequencing pipeline was judged likely to have produced a cluster of highly shared sequence variants as a technical artifact. V-gene and J-gene trimming of TCR beta chains was associated with a missense DCLRE1C variant in a later genetic analysis, and the association was replicated in an independent cohort. Only TCR beta chains were sequenced in this cohort, and the absence of alpha or paired-chain data limited detectable features. Presence/absence analyses assumed roughly uniform sequencing depth across donors, an assumption that may not hold. In a later analysis, most CMV-associated TCR beta chains were found to appear HLA-restricted, with HLA associations seemingly driven largely by CMV exposure. According to a later genetic analysis, donors in an Asian-associated ancestry cluster had fewer N-insertions in productive TCRs than the approximately 690-donor mean. Because HLA typing was unavailable for some donors at each locus, only the typed subset was used in association tests.

The CDR3 numbers 11 residues from cysteine through phenylalanine. Just the 33-base CDR3 DNA is kept, in frame starting at base 1. The germline V gene supplies CDR1 SQVTM and CDR2 ANQGSEA. Ends trimmed: V by 6 bases, J by 4 bases; bases unmatched to a gene: 3. Preparation of the library involved the immunoSEQ multiplex PCR assay. For the multiplex PCR, a mixture combining 60 forward primers for TCR Vbeta segments and 13 reverse primers for TCR Jbeta segments was used. The CDR3 region of rearranged TCR beta genes was amplified from genomic DNA with a multiplex PCR assay. On the Illumina HiSeq System, the amplified TCR beta libraries were sequenced as 87-base-pair reads. In the source study's methods: A later analysis counted approximately 76 million unique TCR beta chains across the 670 or so repertoires, and around 12 million of these chains were shared by at least two donors. To remove PCR and sequencing errors, raw reads were error-corrected and collapsed into unique sequences using a nearest-neighbor algorithm that merged closely related sequences. V, D and J gene segments were assigned by aligning CDR3 sequences to IMGT reference sequences. For a sequence to be retained, at least a six-nucleotide match to both a V gene segment and a J gene segment was required. Rearrangements were called productive when the CDR3 lacked stop codons and stayed in frame with V and J; all others were non-productive. CDR3 was defined by IMGT convention, running from the second conserved V-encoded cysteine to the conserved J-encoded phenylalanine. Sequences without an unambiguous match to a single V gene segment were excluded from the earlier analysis of 450 to 750 of the donors. An earlier analysis of 500 to 600 of the donors classified V segments as functional when productive rearrangements were above 56.7% and as segregating when the standard deviation between donors was above 5%. A statistical classification framework was built for diagnosing cytomegalovirus status from the catalog of TCR beta chain sequences. In a later analysis, TCR nucleotide sequences were compared against IMGT/GENE-DB human TR gene sequences so that V and J genes could be assigned. In a later analysis, CDR3 sequences and most-parsimonious VDJ recombination scenarios were assigned using the TCRdist pipeline. In a later analysis, every TCR beta chain was defined by the combination of its CDR3 amino acid sequence and its V-gene family, and reads without a unique V-gene family were dropped. As a way to deal with suspected cross-contamination and a sequencing artifact, a later analysis dropped 450 to 700 nucleotide sequences that were highly shared and had low generation probability. In a later analysis, a clonal expansion index for each public chain was calculated from normalized within-repertoire ranks of inferred template counts. In a later analysis, generation probabilities were computed with a VDJ recombination model fitted to out-of-frame rearrangements, and the resulting probabilities were checked against IGoR. Hypergeometric tests were used in a later analysis to score TCR-TCR, TCR-HLA and TCR-CMV co-occurrence, with a repertoire-size bias correction applied to the TCR pairs. To estimate false discovery rates, a later analysis permuted the HLA or CMV assignments 20 times. In a later analysis, co-occurring TCRs were grouped with DBSCAN, and TCRdist sequence similarity was added when clustering was performed within HLA-allele-positive subsets. Co-occurrence clustering excluded repertoires with fewer than 30,000 or more than 120,000 public chains, plus five with anomalous nucleotide sharing. TCRdb holds this immuneACCESS table with in-frame rearrangements only. Some clones are missing; in checked studies, unresolved V genes explain under half, and the rest has no known cause. V and J calls and clone size follow that table, whereas D and trimming were derived from the DNA. The sample table lists fewer than 150,000 clones, around three quarters of them with a count of one. Jointly, the top ten make up around 6.3% of the sample.

The cohort consisted of 650 to 700 healthy bone marrow donors. Cohort members were all nominally healthy when sampled, although unrecorded immune exposures were likely present. The donor tested CMV seropositive and was one of the 289 seropositive cohort members. Each donor provided a peripheral blood sample, and peripheral blood mononuclear cells were used for TCR beta sequencing. The Qiagen DNeasy Blood Extraction Kit was used to extract genomic DNA from the blood cell samples. Comments on this clone: The antigen it recognizes is unknown. Base qualities are not provided; no much larger clone lies one nucleotide away.

This sequence originates from a man in his forties in good health and CMV-seropositive. The rearranged segments are TRBV29-1 and TRBJ2-7, and 7 bases in between align with TRBD1. Sequences were obtained from PBMCs. The CDR3 region: CSVGDSYEQYF. The nucleotide sequence is TGCAGCGTGGGGGACAGTTACGAGCAGTACTTC.